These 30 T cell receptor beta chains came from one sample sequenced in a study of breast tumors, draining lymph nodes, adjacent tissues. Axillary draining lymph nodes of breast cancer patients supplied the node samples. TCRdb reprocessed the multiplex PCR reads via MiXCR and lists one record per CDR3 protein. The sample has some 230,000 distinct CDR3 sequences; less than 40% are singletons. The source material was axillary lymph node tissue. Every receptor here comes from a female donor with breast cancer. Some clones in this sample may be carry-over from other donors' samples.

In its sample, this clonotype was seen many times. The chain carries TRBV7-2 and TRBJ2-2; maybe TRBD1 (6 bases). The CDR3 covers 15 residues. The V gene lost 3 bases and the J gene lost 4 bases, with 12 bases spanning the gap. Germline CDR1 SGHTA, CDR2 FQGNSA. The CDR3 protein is CASSLQGMVTGELFF. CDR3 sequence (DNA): TGTGCCAGCAGCTTGCAGGGGATGGTCACCGGGGAGCTGTTTTTT.

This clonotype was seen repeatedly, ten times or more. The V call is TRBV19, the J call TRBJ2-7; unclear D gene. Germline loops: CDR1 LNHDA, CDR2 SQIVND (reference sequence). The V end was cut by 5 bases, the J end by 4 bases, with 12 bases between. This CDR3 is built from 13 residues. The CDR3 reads CASSYPGRYEQYF. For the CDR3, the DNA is TGTGCCAGTAGTTACCCTGGGCGTTACGAGCAGTACTTC.

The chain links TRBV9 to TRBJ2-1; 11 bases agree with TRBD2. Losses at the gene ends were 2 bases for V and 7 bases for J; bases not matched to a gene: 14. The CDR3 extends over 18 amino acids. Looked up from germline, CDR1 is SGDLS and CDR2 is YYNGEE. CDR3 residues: CASSVQTKTSGSSNEQFF. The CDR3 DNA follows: TGTGCCAGCAGCGTCCAAACCAAAACTAGCGGGAGCTCTAATGAGCAGTTCTTC.

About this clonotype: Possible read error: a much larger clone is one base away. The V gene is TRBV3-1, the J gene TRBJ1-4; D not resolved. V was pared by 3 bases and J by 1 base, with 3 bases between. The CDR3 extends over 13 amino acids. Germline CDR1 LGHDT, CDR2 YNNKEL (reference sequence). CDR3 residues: CASSQVTNEKLFF. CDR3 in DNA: TGTGCCAGCAGCCAGGTAACTAATGAAAAACTGTTTTTT.

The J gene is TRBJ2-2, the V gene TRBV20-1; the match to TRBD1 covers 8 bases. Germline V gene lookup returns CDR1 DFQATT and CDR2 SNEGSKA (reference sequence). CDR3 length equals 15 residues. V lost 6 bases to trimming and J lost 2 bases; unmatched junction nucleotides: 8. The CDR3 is CSAPEQGVNTGELFF. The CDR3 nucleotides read TGCAGTGCCCCCGAACAGGGGGTTAACACCGGGGAGCTGTTTTTT.

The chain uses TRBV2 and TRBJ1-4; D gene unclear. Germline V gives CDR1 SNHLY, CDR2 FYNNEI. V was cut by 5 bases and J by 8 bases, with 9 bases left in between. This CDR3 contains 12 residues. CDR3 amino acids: CASSWTGEKLFF. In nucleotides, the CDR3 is TGTGCCAGCAGTTGGACTGGAGAAAAACTGTTTTTT. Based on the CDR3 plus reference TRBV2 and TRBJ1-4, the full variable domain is EPEVTQTPSHQVTQMGQEVILRCVPISNHLYFYWYRQILGQKVEFLVSFYNNEISEKSEIFDDQFSVERPDGSNFTLKIRSTKLEDSAMYFCASSWTGEKLFFGSGTQLSVL.

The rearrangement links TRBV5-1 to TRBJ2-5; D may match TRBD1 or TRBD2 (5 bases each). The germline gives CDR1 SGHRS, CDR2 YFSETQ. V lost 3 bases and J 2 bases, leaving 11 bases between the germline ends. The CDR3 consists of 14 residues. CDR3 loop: CASSSQGVQETQYF. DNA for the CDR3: TGCGCCAGCAGCTCCCAGGGAGTTCAAGAGACCCAGTACTTC.

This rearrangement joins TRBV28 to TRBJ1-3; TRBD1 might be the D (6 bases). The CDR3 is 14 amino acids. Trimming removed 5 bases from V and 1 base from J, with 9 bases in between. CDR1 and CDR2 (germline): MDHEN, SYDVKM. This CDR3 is CASSGGGSGNTIYF. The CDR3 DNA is TGTGCCAGCAGTGGAGGGGGTTCTGGAAACACCATATATTTT.

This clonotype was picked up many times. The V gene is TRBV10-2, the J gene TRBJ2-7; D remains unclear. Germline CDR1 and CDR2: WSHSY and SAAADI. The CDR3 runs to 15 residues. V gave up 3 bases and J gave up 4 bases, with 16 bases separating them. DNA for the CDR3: TGCGCCAGCAGTGACGTGGCCGGGTTTGCGTACGAGCAGTACTTC. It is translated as CASSDVAGFAYEQYF.

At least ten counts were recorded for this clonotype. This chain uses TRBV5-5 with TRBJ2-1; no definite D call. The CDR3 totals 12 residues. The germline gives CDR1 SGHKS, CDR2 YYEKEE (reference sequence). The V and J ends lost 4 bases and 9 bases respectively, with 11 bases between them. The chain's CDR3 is CASSRTVGEQFF. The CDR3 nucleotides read TGTGCCAGCAGCAGAACAGTGGGTGAGCAGTTCTTC.

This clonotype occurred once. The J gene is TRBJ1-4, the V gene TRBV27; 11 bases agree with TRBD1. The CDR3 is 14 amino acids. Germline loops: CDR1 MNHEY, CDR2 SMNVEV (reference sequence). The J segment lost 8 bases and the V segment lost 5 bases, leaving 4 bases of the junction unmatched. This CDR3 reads CASSPRTGGEKLFF. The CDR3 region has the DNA TGTGCCAGCAGTCCGCGGACAGGGGGCGAAAAACTGTTTTTT.

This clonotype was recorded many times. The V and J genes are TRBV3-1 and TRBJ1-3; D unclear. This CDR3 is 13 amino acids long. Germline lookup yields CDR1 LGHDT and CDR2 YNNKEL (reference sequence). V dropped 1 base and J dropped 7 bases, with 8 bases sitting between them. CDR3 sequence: CASSQARTNTIYF. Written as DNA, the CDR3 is TGTGCCAGCAGCCAAGCAAGGACGAACACCATATATTTT.

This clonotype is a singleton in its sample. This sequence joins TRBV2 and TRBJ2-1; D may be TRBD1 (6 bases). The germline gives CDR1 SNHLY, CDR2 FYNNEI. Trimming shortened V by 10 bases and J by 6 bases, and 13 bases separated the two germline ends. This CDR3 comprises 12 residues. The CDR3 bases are TGTGCCATCCTCACAGGGCGCAATGAGCAGTTCTTC. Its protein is CAILTGRNEQFF.

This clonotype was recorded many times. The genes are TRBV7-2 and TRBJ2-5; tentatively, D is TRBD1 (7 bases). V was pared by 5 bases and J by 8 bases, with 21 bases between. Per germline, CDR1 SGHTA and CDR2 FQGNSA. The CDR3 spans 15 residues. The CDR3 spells CASSPRAQGGTTQYF. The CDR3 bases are TGTGCCAGCAGCCCCAGGGCCCAGGGGGGTACTACCCAGTACTTC.

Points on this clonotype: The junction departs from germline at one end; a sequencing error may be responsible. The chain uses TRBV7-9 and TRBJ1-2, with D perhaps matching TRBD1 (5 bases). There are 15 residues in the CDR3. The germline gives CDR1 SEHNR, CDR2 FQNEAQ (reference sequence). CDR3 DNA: TGTGCCGGCAGCTTACTTACAGGCGTTAACTATGGCTACTCCTTC. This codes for CAGSLLTGVNYGYSF.

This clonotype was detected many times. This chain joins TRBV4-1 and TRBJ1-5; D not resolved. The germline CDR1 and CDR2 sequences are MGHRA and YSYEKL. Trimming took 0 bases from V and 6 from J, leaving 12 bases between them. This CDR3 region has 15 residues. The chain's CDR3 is CASSQDPDAVQPQHF. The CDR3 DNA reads TGCGCCAGCAGCCAAGATCCCGATGCCGTTCAGCCCCAGCATTTT.

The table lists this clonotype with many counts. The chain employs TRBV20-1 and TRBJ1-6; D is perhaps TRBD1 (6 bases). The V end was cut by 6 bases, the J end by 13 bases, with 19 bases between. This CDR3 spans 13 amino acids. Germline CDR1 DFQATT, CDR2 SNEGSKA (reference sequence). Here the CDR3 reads CSAGGGGNLPLHF. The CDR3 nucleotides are TGCAGTGCGGGGGGCGGGGGGAACCTTCCCCTCCACTTT.

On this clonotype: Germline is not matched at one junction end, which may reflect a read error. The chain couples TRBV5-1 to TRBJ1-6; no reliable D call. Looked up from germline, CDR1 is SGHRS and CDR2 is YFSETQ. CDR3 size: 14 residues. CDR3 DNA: TGCGCCAGCAGCATGGGCCGAGATAATTCCCCCCTCCACTTT. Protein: CASSMGRDNSPLHF.

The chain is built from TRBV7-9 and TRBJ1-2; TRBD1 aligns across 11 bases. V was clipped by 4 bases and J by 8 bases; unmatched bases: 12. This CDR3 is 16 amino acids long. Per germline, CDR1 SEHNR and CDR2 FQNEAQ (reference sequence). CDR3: CASSSQGTGGDCGYTF. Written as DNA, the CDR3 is TGTGCCAGCAGCTCCCAAGGGACAGGGGGAGATTGCGGCTACACCTTC.

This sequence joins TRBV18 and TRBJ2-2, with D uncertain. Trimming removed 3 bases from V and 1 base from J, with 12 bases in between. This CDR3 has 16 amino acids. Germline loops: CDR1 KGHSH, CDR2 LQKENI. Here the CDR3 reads CASSPPTVQNTGELFF. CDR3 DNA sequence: TGTGCCAGCTCACCTCCGACCGTCCAGAACACCGGGGAGCTGTTTTTT. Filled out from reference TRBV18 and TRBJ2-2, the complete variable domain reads NAGVMQNPRHLVRRRGQEARLRCSPMKGHSHVYWYRQLPEEGLKFMVYLQKENIIDESGMPKERFSAEFPKEGPSILRIQQVVRGDSAAYFCASSPPTVQNTGELFFGEGSRLTVL.

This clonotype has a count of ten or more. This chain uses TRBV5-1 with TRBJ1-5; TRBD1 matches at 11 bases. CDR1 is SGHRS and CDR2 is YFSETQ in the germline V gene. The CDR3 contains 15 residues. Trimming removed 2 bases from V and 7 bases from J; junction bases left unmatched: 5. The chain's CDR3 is CASSFGQGAGQPQHF. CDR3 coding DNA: TGCGCCAGCAGCTTCGGACAGGGGGCTGGGCAGCCCCAGCATTTT.

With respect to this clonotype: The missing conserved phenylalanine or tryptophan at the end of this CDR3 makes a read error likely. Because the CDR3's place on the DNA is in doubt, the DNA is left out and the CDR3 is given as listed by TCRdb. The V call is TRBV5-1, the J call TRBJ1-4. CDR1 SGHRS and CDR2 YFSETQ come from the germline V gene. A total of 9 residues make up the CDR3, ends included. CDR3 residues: CASSLDSFY.

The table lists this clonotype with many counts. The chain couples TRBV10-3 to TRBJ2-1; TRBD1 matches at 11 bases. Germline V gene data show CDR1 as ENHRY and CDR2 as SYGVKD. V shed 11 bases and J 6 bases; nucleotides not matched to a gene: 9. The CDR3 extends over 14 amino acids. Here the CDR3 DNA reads TGTGCCGCCTCACGGGACAGGGGGTCCAATGAGCAGTTCTTC. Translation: CAASRDRGSNEQFF.

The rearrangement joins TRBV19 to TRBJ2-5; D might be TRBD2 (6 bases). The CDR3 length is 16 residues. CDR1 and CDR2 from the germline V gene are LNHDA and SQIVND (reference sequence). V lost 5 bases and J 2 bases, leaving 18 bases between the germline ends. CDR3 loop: CASSQISGLLQETQYF. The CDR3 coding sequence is TGTGCCAGTAGTCAGATTAGCGGTCTATTACAAGAGACCCAGTACTTC.

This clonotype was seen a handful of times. The CDR3 protein is CASSEGDRSWYGYTF. DNA for the CDR3: TGTGCCAGCAGTGAAGGAGACAGGTCCTGGTATGGCTACACCTTC. The V and J genes are TRBV6-1 and TRBJ1-2, with D possibly being TRBD1 (6 bases). The CDR3 loop spans 15 amino acids. Germline CDR1 and CDR2: MNHNS and SASEGT. Trimming stripped 1 base from V and 5 bases from J, with 14 bases between.

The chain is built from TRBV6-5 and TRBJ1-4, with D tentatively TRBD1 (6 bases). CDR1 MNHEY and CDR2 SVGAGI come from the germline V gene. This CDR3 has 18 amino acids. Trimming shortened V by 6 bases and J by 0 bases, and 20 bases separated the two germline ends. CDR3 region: CASRRKQGGAATNEKLFF. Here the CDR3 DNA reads TGTGCCAGCAGGCGCAAACAGGGAGGCGCCGCAACTAATGAAAAACTGTTTTTT.

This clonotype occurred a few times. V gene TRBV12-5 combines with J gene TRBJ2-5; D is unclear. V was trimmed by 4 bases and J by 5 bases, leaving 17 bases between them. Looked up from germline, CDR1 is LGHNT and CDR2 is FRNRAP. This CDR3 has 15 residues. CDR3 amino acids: CASGSGVGLWETQYF. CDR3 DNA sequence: TGTGCTAGTGGTTCTGGGGTCGGGTTGTGGGAGACCCAGTACTTC.

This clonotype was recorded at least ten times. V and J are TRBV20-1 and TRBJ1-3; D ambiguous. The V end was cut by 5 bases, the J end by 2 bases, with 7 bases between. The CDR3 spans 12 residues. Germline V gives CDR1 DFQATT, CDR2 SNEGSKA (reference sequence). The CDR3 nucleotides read TGCAGTGCTTCGGGTCCTGGAAACACCATATATTTT. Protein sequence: CSASGPGNTIYF.

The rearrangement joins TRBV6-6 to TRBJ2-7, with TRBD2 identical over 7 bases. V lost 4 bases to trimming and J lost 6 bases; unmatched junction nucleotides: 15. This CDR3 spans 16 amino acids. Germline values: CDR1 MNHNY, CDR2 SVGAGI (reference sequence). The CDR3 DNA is TGTGCCAGCAGTTTTAACCAACAGGCGGGAGAAGGCGAGCAGTACTTC. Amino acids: CASSFNQQAGEGEQYF.

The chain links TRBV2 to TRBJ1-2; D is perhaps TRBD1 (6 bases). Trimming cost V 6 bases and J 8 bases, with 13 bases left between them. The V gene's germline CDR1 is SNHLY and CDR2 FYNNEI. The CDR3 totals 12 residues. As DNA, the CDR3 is TGTGCCAGCAGGTGGGGGGGGGGCGGCTACACCTTC. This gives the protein CASRWGGGGYTF.